This T cell receptor (beta chain) was documented in a study of OX40 agonist ivuxolimab in advanced cancers. Regarding the study as a whole: CD4+ and CD8+ blood T cells expanded clonally by week 6 at 0.1 to 3.0 mg/kg. Clonal expansion among partial responders at 0.1-3.0 mg/kg ranked near the lowest.

Measured with immunoSEQ multiplex PCR; TCRdb has only the in-frame clones, and not every one. The data show about 75,000 clones, roughly nine tenths seen once. Germline V gene sequence: CDR1 MDHEN, CDR2 SYDVKM. With V trimmed by 6 bases and J by 4 bases, 7 bases remained unmatched. The CDR3 runs to 15 residues. Remarks on this clone: The antigen remains unidentified.

This sequence originates from an adult with an advanced solid tumor such as melanoma, head and neck, liver or kidney cancer. The V and J genes are TRBV28 and TRBJ2-1, with TRBD2 matching 9 bases. The sample here was CD4+ or CD8+ T cells sorted from blood, taken in a trial of the OX40 agonist ivuxolimab. The CDR3 nucleotides are TGTGCCAGCAGGGAGCGGGAGGCCCATTACAATGAGCAGTTCTTC. Protein product: CASREREAHYNEQFF.